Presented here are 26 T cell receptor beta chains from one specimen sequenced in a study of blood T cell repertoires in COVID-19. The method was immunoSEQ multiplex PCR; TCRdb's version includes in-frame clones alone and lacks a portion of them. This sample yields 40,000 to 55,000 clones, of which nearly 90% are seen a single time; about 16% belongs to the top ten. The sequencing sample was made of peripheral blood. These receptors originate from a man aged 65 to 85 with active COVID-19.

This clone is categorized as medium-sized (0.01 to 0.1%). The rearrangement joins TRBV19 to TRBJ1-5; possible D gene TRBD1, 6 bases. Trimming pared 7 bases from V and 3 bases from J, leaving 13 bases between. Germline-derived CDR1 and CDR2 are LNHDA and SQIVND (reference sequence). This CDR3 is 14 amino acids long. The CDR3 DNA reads TGTGCCAGTACTAAACAGGGCACCAATCAGCCCCAGCATTTT. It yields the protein CASTKQGTNQPQHF.

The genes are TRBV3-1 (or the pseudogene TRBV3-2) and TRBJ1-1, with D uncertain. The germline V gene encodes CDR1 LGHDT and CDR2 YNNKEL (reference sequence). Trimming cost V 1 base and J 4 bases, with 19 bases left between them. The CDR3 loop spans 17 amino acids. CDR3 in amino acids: CASSQARGRIGRTEAFF. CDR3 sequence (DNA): TGTGCCAGCAGCCAAGCCCGAGGGCGCATCGGTCGCACTGAAGCTTTCTTT.

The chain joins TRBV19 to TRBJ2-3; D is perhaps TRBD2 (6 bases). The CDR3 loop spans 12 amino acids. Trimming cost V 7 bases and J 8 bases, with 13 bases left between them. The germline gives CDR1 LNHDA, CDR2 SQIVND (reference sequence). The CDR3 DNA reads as TGTGCCAGTACCGGACCCGGGAGTACGCAGTATTTT. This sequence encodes CASTGPGSTQYF.

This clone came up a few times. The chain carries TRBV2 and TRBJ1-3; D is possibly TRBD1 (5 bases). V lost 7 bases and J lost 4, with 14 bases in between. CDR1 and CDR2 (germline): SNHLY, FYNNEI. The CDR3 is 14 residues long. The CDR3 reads CASKRGGEGNTIYF. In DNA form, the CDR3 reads TGTGCCAGCAAACGAGGAGGGGAAGGAAACACCATATATTTT.

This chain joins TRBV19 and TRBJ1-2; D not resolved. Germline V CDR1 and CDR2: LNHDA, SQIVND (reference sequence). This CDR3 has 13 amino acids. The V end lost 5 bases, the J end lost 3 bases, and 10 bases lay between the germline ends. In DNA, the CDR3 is TGTGCCAGTAGTGCTGGAGACCACTATGGCTACACCTTC. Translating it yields CASSAGDHYGYTF.

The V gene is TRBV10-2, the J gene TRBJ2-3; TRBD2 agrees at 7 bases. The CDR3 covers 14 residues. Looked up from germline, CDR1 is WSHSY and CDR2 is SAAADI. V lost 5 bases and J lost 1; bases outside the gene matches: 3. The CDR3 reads CASSLAGGTDTQYF. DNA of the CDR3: TGCGCCAGCAGTTTGGCGGGGGGCACAGATACGCAGTATTTT.

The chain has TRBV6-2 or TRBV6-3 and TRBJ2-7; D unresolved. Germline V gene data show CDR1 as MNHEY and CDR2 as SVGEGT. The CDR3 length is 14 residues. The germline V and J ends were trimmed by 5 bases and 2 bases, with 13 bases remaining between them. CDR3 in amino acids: CASSHDGSPYEQYF. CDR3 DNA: TGTGCCAGCAGTCATGACGGTAGCCCCTACGAGCAGTACTTC.

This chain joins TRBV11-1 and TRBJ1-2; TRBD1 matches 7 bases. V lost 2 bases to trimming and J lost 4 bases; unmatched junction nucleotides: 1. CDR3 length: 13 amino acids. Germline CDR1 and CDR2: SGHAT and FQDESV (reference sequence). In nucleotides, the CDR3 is TGTGCCAGCAGCTTACCAGGGGGCTATGGCTACACCTTC. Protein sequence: CASSLPGGYGYTF.

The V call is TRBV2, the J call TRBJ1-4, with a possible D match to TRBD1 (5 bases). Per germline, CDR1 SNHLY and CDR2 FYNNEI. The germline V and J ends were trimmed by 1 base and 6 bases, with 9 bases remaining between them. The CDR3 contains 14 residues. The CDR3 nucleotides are TGTGCCAGCAGTGAAGACAGGTCTGATGAAAAACTGTTTTTT. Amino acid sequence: CASSEDRSDEKLFF.

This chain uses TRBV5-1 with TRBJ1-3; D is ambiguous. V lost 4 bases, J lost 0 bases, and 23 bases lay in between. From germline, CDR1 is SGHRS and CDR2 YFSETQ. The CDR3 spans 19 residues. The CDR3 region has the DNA TGCGCCAGCAGCAAGATAGGATCCCGGGTGGCCAACTCTGGAAACACCATATATTTT. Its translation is CASSKIGSRVANSGNTIYF.

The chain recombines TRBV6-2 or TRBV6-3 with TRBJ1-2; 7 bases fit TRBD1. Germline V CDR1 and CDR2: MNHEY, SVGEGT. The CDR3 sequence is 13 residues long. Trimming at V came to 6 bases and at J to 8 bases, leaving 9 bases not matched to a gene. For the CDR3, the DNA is TGTGCCAGCAGCGTCAGGGGGATGAGCGGCTACACCTTC. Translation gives CASSVRGMSGYTF.

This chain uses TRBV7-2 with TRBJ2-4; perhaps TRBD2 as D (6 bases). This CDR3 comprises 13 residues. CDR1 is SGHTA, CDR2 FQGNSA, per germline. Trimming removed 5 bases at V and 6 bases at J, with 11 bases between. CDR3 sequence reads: CASSPTGGNIQYF. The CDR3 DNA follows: TGTGCCAGCAGCCCTACCGGGGGAAACATTCAGTACTTC.

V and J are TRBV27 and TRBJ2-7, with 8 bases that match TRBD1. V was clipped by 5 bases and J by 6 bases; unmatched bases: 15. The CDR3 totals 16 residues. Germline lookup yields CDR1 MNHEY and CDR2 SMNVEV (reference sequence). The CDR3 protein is CASSQPFPGQGTEQYF. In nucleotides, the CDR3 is TGTGCCAGCAGTCAGCCTTTTCCCGGACAGGGAACCGAGCAGTACTTC.

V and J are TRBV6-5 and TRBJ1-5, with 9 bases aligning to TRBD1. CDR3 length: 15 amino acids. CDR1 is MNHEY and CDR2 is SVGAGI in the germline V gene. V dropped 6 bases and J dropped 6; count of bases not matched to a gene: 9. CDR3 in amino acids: CASSPGQGFGQPQHF. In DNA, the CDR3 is TGTGCCAGCAGCCCGGGACAGGGTTTCGGTCAGCCCCAGCATTTT.

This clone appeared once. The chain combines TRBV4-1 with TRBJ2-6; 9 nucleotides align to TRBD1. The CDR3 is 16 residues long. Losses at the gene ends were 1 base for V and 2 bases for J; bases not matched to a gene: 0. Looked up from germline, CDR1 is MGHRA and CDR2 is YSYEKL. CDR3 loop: CASSQGQGAGANVLTF. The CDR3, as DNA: TGCGCCAGCAGCCAAGGACAGGGGGCTGGGGCCAACGTCCTGACTTTC.

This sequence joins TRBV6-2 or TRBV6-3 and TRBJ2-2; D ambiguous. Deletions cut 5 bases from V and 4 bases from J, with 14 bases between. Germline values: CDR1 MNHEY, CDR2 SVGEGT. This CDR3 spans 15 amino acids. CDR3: CASSPAGTGTGELFF. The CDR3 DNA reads TGTGCCAGCAGTCCGGCAGGAACCGGCACCGGGGAGCTGTTTTTT.

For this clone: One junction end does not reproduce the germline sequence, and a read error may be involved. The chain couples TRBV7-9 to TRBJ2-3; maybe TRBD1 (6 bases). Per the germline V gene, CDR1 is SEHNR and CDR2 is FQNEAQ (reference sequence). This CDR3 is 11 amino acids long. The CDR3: CASSSGAALHF. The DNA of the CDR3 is TGTGCCAGCAGCTCAGGGGCAGCGCTGCATTTT.

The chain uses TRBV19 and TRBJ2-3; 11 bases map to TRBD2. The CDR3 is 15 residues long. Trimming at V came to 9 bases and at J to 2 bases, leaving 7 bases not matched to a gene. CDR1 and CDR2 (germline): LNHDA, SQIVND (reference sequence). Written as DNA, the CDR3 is TGTGCCAGCACGATTAGCGGGGGGGTCACAGATACGCAGTATTTT. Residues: CASTISGGVTDTQYF.

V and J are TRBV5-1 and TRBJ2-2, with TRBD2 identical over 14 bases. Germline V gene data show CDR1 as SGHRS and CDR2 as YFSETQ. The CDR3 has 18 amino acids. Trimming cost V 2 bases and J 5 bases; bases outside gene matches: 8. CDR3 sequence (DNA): TGCGCCAGCAGCTTCCCGGGACTAGCGGGGGCGGGGACCGGGGAGCTGTTTTTT. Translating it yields CASSFPGLAGAGTGELFF.

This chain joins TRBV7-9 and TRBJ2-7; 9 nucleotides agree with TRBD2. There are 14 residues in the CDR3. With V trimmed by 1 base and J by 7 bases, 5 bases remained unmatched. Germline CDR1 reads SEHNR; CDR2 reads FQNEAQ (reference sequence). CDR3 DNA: TGTGCCAGCAGCTTAGGGCGGGGGGGCCCTGAGCAGTACTTC. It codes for CASSLGRGGPEQYF.

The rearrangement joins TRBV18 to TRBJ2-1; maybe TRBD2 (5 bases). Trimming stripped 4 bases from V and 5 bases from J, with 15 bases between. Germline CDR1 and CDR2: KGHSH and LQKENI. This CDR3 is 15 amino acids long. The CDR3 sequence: CASSRAGRQDNEQFF. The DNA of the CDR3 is TGTGCCAGCTCACGGGCTGGGAGACAAGACAATGAGCAGTTCTTC.

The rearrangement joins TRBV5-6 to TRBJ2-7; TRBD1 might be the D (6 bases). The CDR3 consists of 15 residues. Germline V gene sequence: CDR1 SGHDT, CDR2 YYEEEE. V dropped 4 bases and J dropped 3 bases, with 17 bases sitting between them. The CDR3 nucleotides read TGTGCCAGCAGCCCCATCAACAGGGTTGACTACGAGCAGTACTTC. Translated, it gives CASSPINRVDYEQYF.

The chain's CDR3 is CASSEGRGPDTQYF. The CDR3 DNA follows: TGTGCCAGCAGTGAGGGGCGGGGACCAGATACGCAGTATTTT. The V call is TRBV2, the J call TRBJ2-3; maybe TRBD2 (6 bases). This CDR3 contains 14 residues. Looked up from germline, CDR1 is SNHLY and CDR2 is FYNNEI. The V gene lost 3 bases and the J gene lost 4 bases, with 11 bases spanning the gap.

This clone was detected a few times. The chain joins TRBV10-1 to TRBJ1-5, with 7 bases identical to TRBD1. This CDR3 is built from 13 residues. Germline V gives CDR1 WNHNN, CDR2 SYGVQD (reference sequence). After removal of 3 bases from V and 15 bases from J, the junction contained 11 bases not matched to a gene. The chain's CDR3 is CASSDLRTGLLHF. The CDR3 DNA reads TGCGCCAGCAGTGATTTAAGGACAGGACTTTTGCATTTT.

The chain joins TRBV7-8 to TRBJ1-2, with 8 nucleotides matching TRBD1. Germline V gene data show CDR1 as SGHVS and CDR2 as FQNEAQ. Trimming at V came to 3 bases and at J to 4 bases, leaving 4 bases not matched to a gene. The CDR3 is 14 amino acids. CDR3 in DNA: TGTGCCAGCAGCTTGGGGCAGGGGGCCTATGGCTACACCTTC. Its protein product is CASSLGQGAYGYTF.

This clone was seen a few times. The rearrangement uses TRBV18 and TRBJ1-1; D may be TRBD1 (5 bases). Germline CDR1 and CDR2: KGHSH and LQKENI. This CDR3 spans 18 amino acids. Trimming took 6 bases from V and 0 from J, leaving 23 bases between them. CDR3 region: CASSGGIFRTGLNTEAFF. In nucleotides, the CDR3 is TGTGCCAGCTCCGGGGGGATCTTTAGAACAGGCTTGAACACTGAAGCTTTCTTT.